This T cell receptor beta chain is drawn from a study of cytomegalovirus exposure and HLA in healthy donors. PCR amplification relied on 60 Vbeta primers (plus 13 Jbeta primers). Clones were read by immunoSEQ multiplex PCR, and TCRdb kept only the in-frame ones, dropping some. The sample yields some 100,000 clones, about 80% seen once. The CDR3 totals 17 residues. The germline CDR1 and CDR2 sequences are MGHRA and YSYEKL. The V segment lost 0 bases and the J segment 3 bases; nucleotides outside the gene matches: 10. The chain recombines TRBV4-1 with TRBJ2-7; 8 bases fit TRBD2. Sequences were obtained from PBMCs. The TCR comes from a male donor in good health and CMV-seropositive. CDR3 loop: CASSQDHGLAGGYEQYF. CDR3 DNA: TGCGCCAGCAGCCAAGATCACGGGCTAGCGGGCGGCTACGAGCAGTACTTC.